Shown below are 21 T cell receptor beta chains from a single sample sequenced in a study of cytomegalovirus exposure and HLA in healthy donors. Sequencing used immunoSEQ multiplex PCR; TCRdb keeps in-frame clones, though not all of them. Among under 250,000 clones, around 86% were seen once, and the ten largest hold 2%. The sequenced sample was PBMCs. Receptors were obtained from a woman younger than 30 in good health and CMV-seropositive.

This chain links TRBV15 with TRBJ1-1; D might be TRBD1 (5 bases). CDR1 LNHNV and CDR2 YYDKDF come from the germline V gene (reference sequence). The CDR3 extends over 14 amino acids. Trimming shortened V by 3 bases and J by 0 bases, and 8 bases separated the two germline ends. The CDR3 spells CATSRNRMNTEAFF. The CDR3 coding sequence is TGTGCCACCAGCAGGAACAGGATGAACACTGAAGCTTTCTTT.

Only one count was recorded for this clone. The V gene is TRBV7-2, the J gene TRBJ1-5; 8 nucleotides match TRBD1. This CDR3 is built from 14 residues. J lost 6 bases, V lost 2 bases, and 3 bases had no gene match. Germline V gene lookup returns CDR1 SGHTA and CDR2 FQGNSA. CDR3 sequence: CASSLQGAGQPQHF. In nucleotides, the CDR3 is TGTGCCAGCAGCTTACAGGGGGCAGGTCAGCCCCAGCATTTT.

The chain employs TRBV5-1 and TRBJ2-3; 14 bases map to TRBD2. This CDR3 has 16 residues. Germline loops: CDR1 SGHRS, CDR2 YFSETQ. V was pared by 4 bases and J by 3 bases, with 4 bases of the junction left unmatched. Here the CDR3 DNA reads TGCGCCAGCAGCCCGCGGACTAGCGGGAGGACAGATACGCAGTATTTT. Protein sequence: CASSPRTSGRTDTQYF.

In DNA form, the CDR3 reads TGTGCCAGCAGTTACCGGGATGGGCACTACAATGAGCAGTTCTTC. It yields the protein CASSYRDGHYNEQFF. The genes are TRBV6-5 and TRBJ2-1; a possible D gene is TRBD2 (5 bases). The ends were cut back, 2 bases at V and 3 bases at J, with 11 bases in the middle. This CDR3 spans 15 amino acids. Germline V lookup: CDR1 MNHEY, CDR2 SVGAGI.

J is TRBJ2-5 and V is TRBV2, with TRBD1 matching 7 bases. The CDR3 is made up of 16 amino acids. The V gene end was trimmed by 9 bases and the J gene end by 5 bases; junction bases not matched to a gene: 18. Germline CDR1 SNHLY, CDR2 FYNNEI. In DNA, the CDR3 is TGTGCCAGAGCAAGAGCAATGACAGGGCCCGAGGAGACCCAGTACTTC. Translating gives CARARAMTGPEETQYF.

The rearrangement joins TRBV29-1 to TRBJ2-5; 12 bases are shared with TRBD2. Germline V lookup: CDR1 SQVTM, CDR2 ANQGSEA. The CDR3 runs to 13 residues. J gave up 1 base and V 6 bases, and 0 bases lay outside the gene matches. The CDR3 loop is CSVGLAGQETQYF. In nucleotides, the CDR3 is TGCAGCGTGGGACTAGCGGGCCAAGAGACCCAGTACTTC.

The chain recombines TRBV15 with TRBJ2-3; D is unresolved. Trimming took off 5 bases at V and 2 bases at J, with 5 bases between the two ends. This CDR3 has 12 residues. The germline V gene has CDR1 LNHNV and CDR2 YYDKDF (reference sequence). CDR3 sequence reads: CATSFLTDTQYF. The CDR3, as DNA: TGTGCCACCAGCTTTCTCACAGATACGCAGTATTTT.

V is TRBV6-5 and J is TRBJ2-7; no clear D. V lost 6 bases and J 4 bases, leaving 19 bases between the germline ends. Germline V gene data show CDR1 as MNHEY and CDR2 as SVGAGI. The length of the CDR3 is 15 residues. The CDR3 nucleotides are TGTGCCAGCAGCCCGACTTCAAAAAGACCATACGAGCAGTACTTC. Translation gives CASSPTSKRPYEQYF.

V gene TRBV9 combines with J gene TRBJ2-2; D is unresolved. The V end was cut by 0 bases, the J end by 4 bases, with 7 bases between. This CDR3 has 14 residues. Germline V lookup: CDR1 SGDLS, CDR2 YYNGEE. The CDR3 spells CASSVGAGTGELFF. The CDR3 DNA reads TGTGCCAGCAGCGTAGGGGCAGGCACCGGGGAGCTGTTTTTT.

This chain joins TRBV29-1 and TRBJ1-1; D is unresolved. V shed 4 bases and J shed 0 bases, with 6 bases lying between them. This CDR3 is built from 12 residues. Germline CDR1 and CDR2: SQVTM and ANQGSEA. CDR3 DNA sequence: TGCAGCGTTGCCCTTATGAACACTGAAGCTTTCTTT. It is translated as CSVALMNTEAFF.

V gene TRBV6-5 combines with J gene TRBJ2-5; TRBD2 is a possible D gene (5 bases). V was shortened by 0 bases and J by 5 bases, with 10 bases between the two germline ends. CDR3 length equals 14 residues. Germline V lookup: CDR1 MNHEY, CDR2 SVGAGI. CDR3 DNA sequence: TGTGCCAGCAGTTACTCGAGGGCAGCGGAGACCCAGTACTTC. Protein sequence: CASSYSRAAETQYF.

CDR3 loop: CAGSSYNEQFF. The DNA for the CDR3 is TGCGCCGGGAGCTCCTACAATGAGCAGTTCTTC. The V and J genes are TRBV20-1 and TRBJ2-1; weak D call: TRBD2 (6 bases). This CDR3 is 11 amino acids long. The germline CDR1 and CDR2 sequences are DFQATT and SNEGSKA (reference sequence).

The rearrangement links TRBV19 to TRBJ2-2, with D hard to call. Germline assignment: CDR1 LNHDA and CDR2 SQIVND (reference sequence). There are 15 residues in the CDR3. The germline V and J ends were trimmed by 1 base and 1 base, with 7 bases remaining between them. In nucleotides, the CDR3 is TGTGCCAGTAGTATAGTGGGCAGGAACACCGGGGAGCTGTTTTTT. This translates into CASSIVGRNTGELFF.

CDR3 DNA: TGTGCCAGCAGCCCAGGGACAGGCTTTAACTATGGCTACACCTTC. This translates into CASSPGTGFNYGYTF. The J gene is TRBJ1-2, the V gene TRBV21-1; the table's D call, TRBD1, has no DNA check behind it. TRBV21-1 is annotated as a pseudogene. This CDR3 has 15 residues.

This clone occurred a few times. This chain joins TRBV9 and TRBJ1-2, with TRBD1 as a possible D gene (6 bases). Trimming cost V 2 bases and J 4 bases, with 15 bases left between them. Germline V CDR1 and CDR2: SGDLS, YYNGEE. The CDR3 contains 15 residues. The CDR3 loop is CASSVNRDVGYGYTF. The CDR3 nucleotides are TGTGCCAGCAGCGTCAACAGGGATGTTGGCTATGGCTACACCTTC.

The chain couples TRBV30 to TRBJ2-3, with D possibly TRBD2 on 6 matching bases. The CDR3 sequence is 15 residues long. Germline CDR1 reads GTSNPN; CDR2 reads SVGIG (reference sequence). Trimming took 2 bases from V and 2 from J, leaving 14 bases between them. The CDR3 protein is CAWSSAGFDTDTQYF. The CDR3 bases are TGTGCCTGGAGTTCTGCGGGGTTTGACACAGATACGCAGTATTTT.

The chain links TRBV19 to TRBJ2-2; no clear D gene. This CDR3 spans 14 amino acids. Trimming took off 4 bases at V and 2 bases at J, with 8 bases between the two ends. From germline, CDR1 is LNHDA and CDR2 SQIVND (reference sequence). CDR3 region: CASSRALNTGELFF. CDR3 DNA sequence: TGTGCCAGTAGTAGGGCCCTAAACACCGGGGAGCTGTTTTTT.

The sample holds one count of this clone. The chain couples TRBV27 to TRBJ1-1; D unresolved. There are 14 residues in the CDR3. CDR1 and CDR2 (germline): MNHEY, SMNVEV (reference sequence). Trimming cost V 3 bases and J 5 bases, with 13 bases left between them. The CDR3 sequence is CASSFAVTGTEAFF. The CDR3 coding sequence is TGTGCCAGCAGTTTTGCGGTGACTGGGACTGAAGCTTTCTTT.

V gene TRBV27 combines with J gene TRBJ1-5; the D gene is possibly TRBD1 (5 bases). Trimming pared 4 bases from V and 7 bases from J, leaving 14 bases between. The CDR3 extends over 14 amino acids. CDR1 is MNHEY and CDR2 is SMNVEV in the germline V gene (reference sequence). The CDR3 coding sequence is TGTGCCAGCAGTTCTCCAGGGATGGACCAGCCCCAGCATTTT. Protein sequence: CASSSPGMDQPQHF.

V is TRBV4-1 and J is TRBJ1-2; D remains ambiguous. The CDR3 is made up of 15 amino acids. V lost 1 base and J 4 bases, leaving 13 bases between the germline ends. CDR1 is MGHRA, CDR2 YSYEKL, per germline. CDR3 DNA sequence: TGCGCCAGCAGCCAAGTATTGTTCCTAGGCTATGGCTACACCTTC. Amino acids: CASSQVLFLGYGYTF.

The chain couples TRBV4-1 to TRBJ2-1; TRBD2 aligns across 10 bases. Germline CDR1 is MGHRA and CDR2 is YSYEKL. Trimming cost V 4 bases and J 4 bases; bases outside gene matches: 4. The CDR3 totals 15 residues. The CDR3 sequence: CASSLRGLAYNEQFF. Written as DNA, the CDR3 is TGCGCCAGCAGCCTTCGGGGACTAGCGTACAATGAGCAGTTCTTC.